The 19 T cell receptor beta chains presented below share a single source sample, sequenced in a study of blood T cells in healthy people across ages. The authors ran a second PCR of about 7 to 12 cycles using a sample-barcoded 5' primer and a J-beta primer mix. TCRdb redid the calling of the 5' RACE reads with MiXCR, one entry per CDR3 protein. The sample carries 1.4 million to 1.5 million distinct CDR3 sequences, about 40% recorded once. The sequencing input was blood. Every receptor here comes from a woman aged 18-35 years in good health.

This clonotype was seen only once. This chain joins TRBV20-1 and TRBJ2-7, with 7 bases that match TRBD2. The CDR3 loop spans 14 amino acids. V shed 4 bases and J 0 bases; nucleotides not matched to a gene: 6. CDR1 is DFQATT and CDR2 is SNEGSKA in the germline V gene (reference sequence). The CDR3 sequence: CSATWGGVSYEQYF. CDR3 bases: TGCAGTGCTACCTGGGGGGGGGTCTCCTACGAGCAGTACTTC.

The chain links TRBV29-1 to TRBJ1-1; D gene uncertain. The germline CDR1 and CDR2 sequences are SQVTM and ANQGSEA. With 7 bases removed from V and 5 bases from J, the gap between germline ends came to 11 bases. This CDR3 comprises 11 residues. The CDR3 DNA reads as TGCAGCGGCGCACCGGGAACTGAAGCTTTCTTT. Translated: CSGAPGTEAFF.

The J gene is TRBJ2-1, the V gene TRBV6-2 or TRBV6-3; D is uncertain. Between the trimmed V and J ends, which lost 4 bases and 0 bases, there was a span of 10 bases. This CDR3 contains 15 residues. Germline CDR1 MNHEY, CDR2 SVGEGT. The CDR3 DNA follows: TGTGCCAGCAGTTTCCTCGGTAACTCCTACAATGAGCAGTTCTTC. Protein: CASSFLGNSYNEQFF.

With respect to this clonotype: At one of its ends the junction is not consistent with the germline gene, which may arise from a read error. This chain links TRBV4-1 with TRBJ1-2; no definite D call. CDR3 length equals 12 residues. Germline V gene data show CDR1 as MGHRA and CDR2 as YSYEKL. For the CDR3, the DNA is TGCGCCAGCGGCCAAGATCCCCAGGGCTACACCTTC. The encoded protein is CASGQDPQGYTF.

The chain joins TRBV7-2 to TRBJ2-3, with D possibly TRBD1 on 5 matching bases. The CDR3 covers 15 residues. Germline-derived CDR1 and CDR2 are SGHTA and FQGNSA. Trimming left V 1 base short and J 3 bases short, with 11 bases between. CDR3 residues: CASSLVGERTDTQYF. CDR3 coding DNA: TGTGCCAGCAGCTTAGTAGGGGAAAGGACAGATACGCAGTATTTT.

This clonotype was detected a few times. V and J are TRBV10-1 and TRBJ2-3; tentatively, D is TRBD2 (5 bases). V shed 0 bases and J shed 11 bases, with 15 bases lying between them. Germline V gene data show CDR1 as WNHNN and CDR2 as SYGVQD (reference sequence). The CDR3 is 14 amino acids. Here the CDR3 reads CASSESLGGSGQYF. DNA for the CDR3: TGCGCCAGCAGTGAGTCTCTTGGTGGGAGCGGGCAGTATTTT.

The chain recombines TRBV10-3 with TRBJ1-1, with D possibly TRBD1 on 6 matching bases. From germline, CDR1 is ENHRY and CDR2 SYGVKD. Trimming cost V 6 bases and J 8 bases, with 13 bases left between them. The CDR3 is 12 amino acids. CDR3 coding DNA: TGTGCCATCAGGAGGGGAGACAGGGAAGCTTTCTTT. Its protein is CAIRRGDREAFF.

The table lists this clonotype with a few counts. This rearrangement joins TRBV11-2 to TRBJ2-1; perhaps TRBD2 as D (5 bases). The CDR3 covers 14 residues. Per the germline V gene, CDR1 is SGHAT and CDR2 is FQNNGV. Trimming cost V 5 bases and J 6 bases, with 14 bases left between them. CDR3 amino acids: CASSPSSGSNEQFF. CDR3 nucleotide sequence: TGTGCCAGCAGCCCCTCCAGCGGAAGCAATGAGCAGTTCTTC.

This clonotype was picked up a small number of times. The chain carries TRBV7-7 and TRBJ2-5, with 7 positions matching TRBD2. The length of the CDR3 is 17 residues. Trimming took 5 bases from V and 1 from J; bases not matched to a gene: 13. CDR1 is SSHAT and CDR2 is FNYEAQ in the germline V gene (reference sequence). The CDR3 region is CASSTHPLGGTQETQYF. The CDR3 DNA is TGTGCCAGCAGCACACATCCCCTCGGGGGGACCCAAGAGACCCAGTACTTC.

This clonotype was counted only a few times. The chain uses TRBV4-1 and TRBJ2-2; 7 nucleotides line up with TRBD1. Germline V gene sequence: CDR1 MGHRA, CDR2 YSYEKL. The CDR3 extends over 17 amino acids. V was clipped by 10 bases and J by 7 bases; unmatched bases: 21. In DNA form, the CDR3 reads TGCGCCACCATGCCCGAAACAGGGGCCGTTACTGACGGGGAGCTGTTTTTT. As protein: CATMPETGAVTDGELFF.

The CDR3 coding sequence is TGTGCCAGCAGCCTCGGCGGTGCTGACACCATATATTTT. Protein sequence: CASSLGGADTIYF. This chain connects TRBV6-5 to TRBJ1-3, with D unclear. This CDR3 has 13 residues. Germline CDR1 reads MNHEY; CDR2 reads SVGAGI. V lost 6 bases to trimming and J lost 8 bases, with 14 bases between them.

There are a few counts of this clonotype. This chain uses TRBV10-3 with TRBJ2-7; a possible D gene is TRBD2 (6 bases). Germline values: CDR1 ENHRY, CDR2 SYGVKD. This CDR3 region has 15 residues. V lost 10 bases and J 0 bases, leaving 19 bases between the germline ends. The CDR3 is CATRDSSGNSYEQYF. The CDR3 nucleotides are TGTGCCACTCGGGACTCTTCTGGAAACTCCTACGAGCAGTACTTC.

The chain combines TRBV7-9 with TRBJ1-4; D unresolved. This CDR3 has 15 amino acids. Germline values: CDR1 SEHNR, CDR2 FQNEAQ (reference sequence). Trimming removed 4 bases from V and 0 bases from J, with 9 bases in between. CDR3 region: CASSSGSATNEKLFF. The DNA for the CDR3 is TGTGCCAGCAGCTCTGGATCGGCAACTAATGAAAAACTGTTTTTT.

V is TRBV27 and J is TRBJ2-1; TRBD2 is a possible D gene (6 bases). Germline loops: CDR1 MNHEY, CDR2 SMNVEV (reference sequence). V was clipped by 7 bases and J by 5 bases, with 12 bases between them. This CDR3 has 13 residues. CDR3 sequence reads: CASKEGGHNEQFF. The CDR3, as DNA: TGTGCCAGCAAAGAGGGAGGACACAATGAGCAGTTCTTC.

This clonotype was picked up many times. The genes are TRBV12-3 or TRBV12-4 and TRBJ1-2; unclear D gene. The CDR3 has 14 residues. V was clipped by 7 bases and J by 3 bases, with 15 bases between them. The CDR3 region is CASNLGGVDYGYTF. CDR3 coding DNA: TGTGCCAGCAATCTGGGTGGCGTTGACTATGGCTACACCTTC.

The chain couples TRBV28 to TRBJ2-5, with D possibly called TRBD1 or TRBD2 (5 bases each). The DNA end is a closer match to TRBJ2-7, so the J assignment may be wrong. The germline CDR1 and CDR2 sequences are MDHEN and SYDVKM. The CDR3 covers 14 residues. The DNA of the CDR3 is TGTGCCAGCAGTGTCCGAGGGGAAGCCTACGAGCAGTACTTC. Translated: CASSVRGEAYEQYF.

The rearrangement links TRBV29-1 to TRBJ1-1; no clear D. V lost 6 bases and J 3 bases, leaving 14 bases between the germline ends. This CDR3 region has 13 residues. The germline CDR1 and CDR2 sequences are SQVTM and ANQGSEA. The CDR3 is CSVAFPYDTEAFF. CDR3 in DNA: TGCAGCGTGGCATTCCCTTACGACACTGAAGCTTTCTTT.

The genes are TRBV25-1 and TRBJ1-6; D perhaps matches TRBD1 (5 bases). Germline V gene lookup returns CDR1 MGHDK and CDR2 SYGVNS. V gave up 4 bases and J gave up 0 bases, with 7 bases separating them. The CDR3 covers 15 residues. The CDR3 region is CASSADSSYNSPLHF. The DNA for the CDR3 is TGTGCCAGCAGTGCCGACAGCTCCTATAATTCACCCCTCCACTTT.

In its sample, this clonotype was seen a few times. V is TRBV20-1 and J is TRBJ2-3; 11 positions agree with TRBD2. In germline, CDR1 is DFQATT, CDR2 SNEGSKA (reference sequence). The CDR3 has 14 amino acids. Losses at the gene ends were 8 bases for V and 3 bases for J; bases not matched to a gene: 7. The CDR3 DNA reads TGCAGTATTGTTAGCGGGAGGGCGACAGATACGCAGTATTTT. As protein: CSIVSGRATDTQYF.